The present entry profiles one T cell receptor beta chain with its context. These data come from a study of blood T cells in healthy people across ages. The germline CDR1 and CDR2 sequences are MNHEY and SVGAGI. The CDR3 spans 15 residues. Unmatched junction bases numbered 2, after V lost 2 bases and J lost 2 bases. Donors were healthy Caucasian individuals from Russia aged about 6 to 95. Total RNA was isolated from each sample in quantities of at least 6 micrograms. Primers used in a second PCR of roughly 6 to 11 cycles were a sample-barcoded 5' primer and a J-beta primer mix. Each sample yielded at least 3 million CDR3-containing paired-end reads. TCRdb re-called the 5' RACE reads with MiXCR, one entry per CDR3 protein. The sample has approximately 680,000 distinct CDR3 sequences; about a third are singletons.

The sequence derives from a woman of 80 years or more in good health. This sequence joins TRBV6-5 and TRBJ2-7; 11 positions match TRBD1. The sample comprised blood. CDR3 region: CASSYGTGGTYEQYF. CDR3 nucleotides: TGTGCCAGCAGTTACGGGACAGGGGGGACCTACGAGCAGTACTTC.